This T cell receptor (beta chain) was sequenced for a study of T cell responses to AZD1222 COVID-19 vaccine. Per germline, CDR1 SGHTA and CDR2 FQGTGA. The CDR3 extends over 15 amino acids. Trimming left V 5 bases short and J 5 bases short, with 16 bases between. Clones were read by immunoSEQ multiplex PCR, and TCRdb kept only the in-frame ones, dropping some. The sample comprises some 190,000 clones, around nine tenths of which are singletons, and more than 7% rests with the top ten. The sequence was collected from an adult in good health. The rearrangement uses TRBV7-3 and TRBJ2-1; possibly TRBD1 or TRBD2 for D (6 bases each). The starting material was peripheral blood, obtained on day 0 of AZD1222 vaccination. The CDR3 sequence is CASSPPDGGDNEQFF. CDR3 DNA sequence: TGTGCCAGCAGCCCCCCTGACGGGGGCGACAATGAGCAGTTCTTC.